Following are 10 T cell receptor beta chains from one sample sequenced in a study of T cells in localized non-small cell lung cancer. Assay used: immunoSEQ multiplex PCR; TCRdb lists only in-frame clones, some missing. The table lists roughly 16,000 clones, approximately 91% of them singletons. The input for sequencing was peripheral blood, taken before any cancer treatment. The source is a female donor older than 55 with stage III squamous cell lung carcinoma.

The chain links TRBV5-1 to TRBJ2-7; D could derive from TRBD1 or TRBD2 (6 bases each). This CDR3 has 14 residues. Trimming shortened V by 1 base and J by 5 bases, and 13 bases separated the two germline ends. Germline V gene lookup returns CDR1 SGHRS and CDR2 YFSETQ. CDR3 region: CASSLTGRSDEQYF. CDR3 in DNA: TGCGCCAGCAGCTTGACAGGGAGGTCTGACGAGCAGTACTTC. The whole variable domain, remainder taken from reference TRBV5-1 and TRBJ2-7, is KAGVTQTPRYLIKTRGQQVTLSCSPISGHRSVSWYQQTPGQGLQFLFEYFSETQRNKGNFPGRFSGRQFSNSRSEMNVSTLELGDSALYLCASSLTGRSDEQYFGPGTRLTVT.

The chain links TRBV30 to TRBJ1-5; no reliable D call. Trimming removed 0 bases at V and 5 bases at J, with 14 bases between. The germline CDR1 and CDR2 sequences are GTSNPN and SVGIG (reference sequence). There are 15 residues in the CDR3. CDR3 protein: CAWSVPWGLDQPQHF. DNA of the CDR3: TGTGCCTGGAGTGTACCGTGGGGATTAGATCAGCCCCAGCATTTT.

This clone was picked up a small number of times. This chain links TRBV25-1 with TRBJ2-1, with 10 bases that match TRBD1. Trimming cost V 3 bases and J 7 bases; bases outside gene matches: 12. This CDR3 comprises 17 residues. The germline gives CDR1 MGHDK, CDR2 SYGVNS. The CDR3, as DNA: TGTGCCAGCAGTGACTCGCGACAGGGGGCTTGGGGAAATGAGCAGTTCTTC. It encodes CASSDSRQGAWGNEQFF.

The chain employs TRBV9 and TRBJ1-1, with 10 nucleotides matching TRBD1. The CDR3 consists of 15 residues. Germline lookup yields CDR1 SGDLS and CDR2 YYNGEE. V shed 4 bases, J shed 3 bases, and the junction held 6 bases outside the gene matches. The CDR3 protein is CASSISGTGDTEAFF. The CDR3 region has the DNA TGTGCCAGCAGCATATCCGGGACAGGGGACACTGAAGCTTTCTTT.

The V gene is TRBV6-6, the J gene TRBJ1-4; weak D call: TRBD1 (5 bases). V was pared by 3 bases and J by 3 bases, with 14 bases between. Germline V gene lookup returns CDR1 MNHNY and CDR2 SVGAGI (reference sequence). The CDR3 is made up of 16 amino acids. This chain's CDR3 is CASSYSGGSANEKLFF. In nucleotides, the CDR3 is TGTGCCAGCAGTTATTCCGGGGGGTCAGCTAATGAAAAACTGTTTTTT.

V and J are TRBV25-1 and TRBJ1-2, with TRBD1 matching over 8 bases. CDR1 and CDR2 (germline): MGHDK, SYGVNS. J gave up 6 bases and V 4 bases, and 7 bases lay outside the gene matches. The CDR3 length is 14 residues. DNA of the CDR3: TGTGCCAGCAGTGCAATCACAGGGGGACATGGCTACACCTTC. Translated, it gives CASSAITGGHGYTF.

Note on this clone: Mismatch with germline at one junction end may stem from a read error. The chain recombines TRBV5-4 with TRBJ1-3; no reliable D call. Germline CDR1 is SGHNT and CDR2 is YYREEE (reference sequence). The CDR3 has 15 amino acids. CDR3 residues: CASSLDLVSGNTVYF. DNA of the CDR3: TGTGCCAGCAGCTTGGATTTGGTATCTGGAAACACCGTATATTTT.

This chain connects TRBV11-2 to TRBJ2-2; a possible D gene is TRBD1 (5 bases). CDR3 length: 14 amino acids. Germline CDR1 reads SGHAT; CDR2 reads FQNNGV. V lost 5 bases and J 2 bases, leaving 9 bases between the germline ends. The CDR3 reads CASSPGANTGELFF. Here the CDR3 DNA reads TGTGCCAGCAGCCCTGGGGCTAACACCGGGGAGCTGTTTTTT.

The chain couples TRBV28 to TRBJ2-7; D is unresolved. Deletions cut 4 bases from V and 4 bases from J, with 11 bases between. This CDR3 comprises 13 residues. Germline loops: CDR1 MDHEN, CDR2 SYDVKM. In DNA form, the CDR3 reads TGTGCCAGCAGTTCCCCGACCGTATACGAGCAGTACTTC. Amino acids: CASSSPTVYEQYF.

This chain uses TRBV5-1 with TRBJ2-3; D uncertain. Germline V gene data show CDR1 as SGHRS and CDR2 as YFSETQ. Trimming stripped 0 bases from V and 7 bases from J, with 9 bases between. CDR3 length equals 13 residues. The CDR3 here is CASSLGIRNTQYF. The CDR3 DNA reads TGCGCCAGCAGCTTGGGAATTAGAAATACGCAGTATTTT.